This TCR beta chain was captured in a study of blood T cell repertoires in COVID-19. Overall study context: COVID-19 samples, acute and convalescent, were from the United States, Italy and Spain.

Germline CDR1 is MNHEY and CDR2 is SMNVEV (reference sequence). The CDR3 is made up of 16 amino acids. V trimming: 6 bases; J trimming: 2 bases; junction bases outside the gene matches: 8. The authors' processing: Counts of nucleated cells, estimated from reference gene primer amplification, were obtained. Repertoires were generated with immunoSEQ multiplex PCR, while TCRdb's copy carries only in-frame clones and drops some. The DNA gave D and trimming, while V, J and clone size come from that table. In the table there are about 77,000 clones, roughly nine tenths of which are singletons. The sequence was collected from a woman of 80 years or more with active or convalescent COVID-19. The sequencing input was peripheral blood. The chain is built from TRBV27 and TRBJ2-7; TRBD1 agrees at 12 bases. CDR3 loop: CASRSSGTGGAYEQYF. CDR3 DNA sequence: TGTGCCAGCAGATCATCCGGGACAGGGGGCGCCTACGAGCAGTACTTC.